Listed below are T cell receptor beta chains from one sample, sequenced in a study of shared clonotypes between healthy human individuals. TCRdb's copy holds only in-frame clones and misses some; the assay was immunoSEQ multiplex PCR. The sample lists 1.5 million to 2.5 million clones, approximately 94% occurring once. Input material: naive CD8+ T cells sorted from blood. These receptors were taken from a man younger than 35 in good health. Each CDR3 is given with its conserved first and last residue. The D gene is left open where the match is weak. Some rows have no size entry. The others give once, few or many, or a class for an expanded clone.

j_call | clone_size | v_call | d_call | cdr3_aa | cdr3_nt
TRBJ1-5 | . | TRBV6-1 | TRBD1 | CASSELTQGYGNQPQHF | TGTGCCAGCAGTGAGTTAACACAGGGGTATGGCAATCAGCCCCAGCATTTT
TRBJ2-7 | once | TRBV13 | . | CASSLDRGTGYEQYF | TGTGCCAGCAGCTTAGATCGGGGGACGGGGTACGAGCAGTACTTC
TRBJ2-7 | . | TRBV10-1 | . | CASSEGQTYEQYF | TGCGCCAGCAGTGAGGGACAGACCTACGAGCAGTACTTC
TRBJ2-2 | . | TRBV7-9 | . | CASSLNDGELFF | TGTGCCAGCAGCTTGAATGACGGGGAGCTGTTTTTT
TRBJ2-4 | . | TRBV6-5 | . | CASRGVKNIQYF | TGTGCCAGCAGGGGGGTGAAAAACATTCAGTACTTC
TRBJ2-7 | . | TRBV7-6 | TRBD2 | CASSLGGRTYEQYF | TGTGCCAGCAGCTTAGGCGGGAGGACCTACGAGCAGTACTTC
TRBJ1-1 | . | TRBV7-8 | . | CASSYTEGDTEAFF | TGTGCCAGCAGCTATACGGAAGGGGACACTGAAGCTTTCTTT
TRBJ2-1 | once | TRBV2 | . | CASRTPTGLDEQFF | TGTGCCAGCAGGACCCCCACAGGGCTCGATGAGCAGTTCTTC
TRBJ1-5 | . | TRBV9 | . | CASSLSGTPNQPQHF | TGTGCCAGCAGCCTATCTGGGACACCGAATCAGCCCCAGCATTTT
TRBJ1-4 | . | TRBV2 | . | CASSDPWGTKDEKLFF | TGTGCCAGCAGTGACCCTTGGGGGACAAAAGATGAAAAACTGTTTTTT
TRBJ1-5 | . | TRBV30 | TRBD1 | CAWTQWTGADQPQHF | TGTGCCTGGACCCAGTGGACAGGGGCCGATCAGCCCCAGCATTTT
TRBJ2-7 | . | TRBV4-1 | . | CASSLRQASYEQYF | TGCGCCAGCAGCCTTAGACAGGCCTCCTACGAGCAGTACTTC
TRBJ1-2 | . | TRBV9 | . | CASSVGADTDGYTF | TGTGCCAGCAGCGTAGGAGCGGACACGGATGGCTACACCTTC
TRBJ1-6 | . | TRBV19 | . | CASSISTFLDPLHF | TGTGCCAGTAGTATATCGACCTTCTTAGATCCCCTCCACTTT
TRBJ2-1 | . | TRBV9 | TRBD1 | CASSLGGPAIYEQFF | TGTGCCAGCAGCCTAGGGGGCCCCGCAATATATGAGCAGTTCTTC
TRBJ2-7 | . | TRBV7-9 | . | CASSSDRSYEQYF | TGTGCCAGCAGCTCGGACCGTTCCTACGAGCAGTACTTC
TRBJ2-1 | . | TRBV27 | TRBD2 | CASSSLAGVRDEQFF | TGTGCCAGCAGTTCTTTAGCGGGAGTCAGGGATGAGCAGTTCTTC
TRBJ1-1 | . | TRBV16 | . | CASSQSEGTEAFF | TGTGCCAGCAGCCAATCAGAAGGAACTGAAGCTTTCTTT
TRBJ2-5 | . | TRBV30 | . | CAWNDGLGQETQYF | TGTGCCTGGAACGACGGGCTTGGCCAAGAGACCCAGTACTTC